A single TCR beta chain is shown here with its context. The antigen remains unidentified. This record belongs to a study of T-cell memory formation after mild COVID-19. General study points: CM and EM subsets held most contracting CD4+ clones; EMRA held CD8+ ones. Day 15 to 85 contracting clones showed balanced CD4/CD8; day 15 to 37 expanders favored CD4+.

It was 5'RACE with constant-segment primers that produced the TCR alpha and TCR beta cDNA libraries, which carried sample barcodes and UMIs. Using its own MiXCR run on the 5' RACE reads, TCRdb lists one record per CDR3 protein. The table lists approximately 440,000 distinct CDR3 sequences, 15% to 20% of them singletons, with around 8.4% in the top ten. Germline loops: CDR1 LGHDT, CDR2 YNNKEL (reference sequence). The V gene lost 0 bases and the J gene lost 4 bases, with 6 bases spanning the gap. This CDR3 region has 14 residues. This clonotype originated in an adult woman who had mild COVID-19 (a few samples of this study predate the infection). Cell type and time point are not known. The sequenced material came from PBMCs or a T cell subset sorted from them (not recorded which). The chain has TRBV3-1 and TRBJ2-2; unclear D gene. The CDR3 DNA is TGTGCCAGCAGCCAAGACCCAACCACCGGGGAGCTGTTTTTT. Its translation: CASSQDPTTGELFF.